These 8 T cell receptor beta chains were sequenced from one sample in a study of lymphopenia after photon versus proton radiotherapy. Measured with immunoSEQ multiplex PCR; TCRdb has only the in-frame clones, and not every one. This table holds 30,000 to 40,000 clones, roughly 84% found once. The specimen was peripheral blood, collected from a patient treated with proton-based radiotherapy. These receptors were taken from a woman between 65 and 79 years old with pancreatic cancer.

This chain uses TRBV28 with TRBJ2-7; D not certain. The CDR3 is 15 residues long. V was cut by 3 bases and J by 2 bases, with 14 bases left in between. Germline-derived CDR1 and CDR2 are MDHEN and SYDVKM. The CDR3 loop is CASSFQKTDTYEQYF. As DNA, the CDR3 is TGTGCCAGCAGTTTTCAAAAGACGGATACCTACGAGCAGTACTTC.

This clone came up a few times. The chain recombines TRBV7-9 with TRBJ2-2; 7 bases match TRBD1. Germline CDR1 SEHNR, CDR2 FQNEAQ (reference sequence). The V and J ends lost 1 base and 3 bases, in that order; junction bases with no gene match: 11. The CDR3 extends over 18 amino acids. CDR3 nucleotide sequence: TGTGCCAGCAGCTTAGAGTTGGTGACAGGGATACACACCGGGGAGCTGTTTTTT. It codes for CASSLELVTGIHTGELFF.

CDR3: CASSFGTGHKPQHF. As DNA, the CDR3 is TGTGCCAGCAGTTTCGGGACAGGGCACAAGCCCCAGCATTTT. The genes are TRBV28 and TRBJ1-5; 9 bases agree with TRBD1. V dropped 3 bases and J dropped 8; count of bases not matched to a gene: 5. CDR1 is MDHEN, CDR2 SYDVKM, per germline. This CDR3 comprises 14 residues.

The chain links TRBV9 to TRBJ1-4; the D gene is possibly TRBD1 (5 bases). V was shortened by 3 bases and J by 8 bases, with 14 bases between the two germline ends. The CDR3 is 14 residues long. The V gene's germline CDR1 is SGDLS and CDR2 YYNGEE. This CDR3 reads CASSEGPKREKLFF. CDR3 coding DNA: TGTGCCAGCAGCGAGGGACCCAAACGGGAAAAACTGTTTTTT.

DNA of the CDR3: TGTGCCAGCAGCTTGGGGGAGATTCATTACGAGCAGTACTTC. This translates into CASSLGEIHYEQYF. The chain combines TRBV5-8 with TRBJ2-7; D perhaps matches TRBD2 (5 bases). Germline CDR1 reads SGHTS; CDR2 reads YDEGEE. The CDR3 consists of 14 residues. V dropped 0 bases and J dropped 4 bases, with 11 bases sitting between them.

The chain is built from TRBV5-1 and TRBJ1-1; the D gene is possibly TRBD1 (6 bases). Per germline, CDR1 SGHRS and CDR2 YFSETQ. The ends were cut back, 4 bases at V and 1 base at J, with 11 bases in the middle. The CDR3 is 14 amino acids. CDR3 residues: CASSGLTGNTEAFF. The CDR3 nucleotides read TGCGCCAGCAGCGGATTGACAGGGAACACTGAAGCTTTCTTT.

This clone was seen just once. This chain connects TRBV5-5 to TRBJ1-1; 8 bases line up with TRBD1. V was pared by 2 bases and J by 6 bases, with 3 bases of the junction left unmatched. Germline CDR1 SGHKS, CDR2 YYEKEE (reference sequence). The CDR3 loop spans 13 amino acids. The CDR3 protein is CASSFDRGAEAFF. The CDR3 DNA follows: TGTGCCAGCAGCTTTGACAGGGGCGCTGAAGCTTTCTTT. The full variable domain, completed using reference TRBV5-5 and TRBJ1-1, is DAGVTQSPTHLIKTRGQQVTLRCSPISGHKSVSWYQQVLGQGPQFIFQYYEKEERGRGNFPDRFSARQFPNYSSELNVNALLLGDSALYLCASSFDRGAEAFFGQGTRLTVV.

V is TRBV28 and J is TRBJ1-5; unclear D gene. Germline V gene lookup returns CDR1 MDHEN and CDR2 SYDVKM. V lost 6 bases, J lost 0 bases, and 6 bases lay in between. This CDR3 comprises 13 residues. The CDR3 reads CASSENSNQPQHF. The CDR3 bases are TGTGCCAGCAGCGAGAATAGCAATCAGCCCCAGCATTTT.